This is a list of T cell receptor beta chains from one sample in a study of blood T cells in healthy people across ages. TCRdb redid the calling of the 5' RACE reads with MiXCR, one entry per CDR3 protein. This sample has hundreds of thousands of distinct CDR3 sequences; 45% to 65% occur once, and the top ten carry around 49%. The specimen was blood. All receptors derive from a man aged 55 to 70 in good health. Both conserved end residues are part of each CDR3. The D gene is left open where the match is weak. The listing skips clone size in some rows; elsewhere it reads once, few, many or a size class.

CDR3 protein: CSAPPSLAGLKETQYF; CDR3 DNA: TGCAGTGCTCCCCCGTCGCTAGCGGGGCTGAAAGAGACCCAGTACTTC; V gene: TRBV20-1; D gene: TRBD2; J gene: TRBJ2-5; clone size: few
CDR3 protein: CASRASATGRWGVGSPLHF; CDR3 DNA: TGTGCCAGCAGAGCCAGCGCGACCGGACGTTGGGGGGTCGGTTCACCCCTCCACTTT; V gene: TRBV2; D gene: NA; J gene: TRBJ1-6; clone size: NA
CDR3 protein: CSALMRGKSTDTQYF; CDR3 DNA: TGCAGTGCTCTTATGCGGGGGAAGAGCACAGATACGCAGTATTTT; V gene: TRBV20-1; D gene: TRBD2; J gene: TRBJ2-3; clone size: NA
CDR3 protein: CASKPGQGVGYTF; CDR3 DNA: TGTGCCAGCAAACCGGGACAGGGGGTTGGCTACACCTTC; V gene: TRBV6-2/TRBV6-3; D gene: TRBD1; J gene: TRBJ1-2; clone size: NA
CDR3 protein: CASSQDPRAGYGYTF; CDR3 DNA: TGTGCCAGCAGCCAAGACCCTCGGGCGGGCTATGGCTACACCTTC; V gene: TRBV4-2; D gene: NA; J gene: TRBJ1-2; clone size: few
CDR3 protein: CASSPTSTSYNEQFF; CDR3 DNA: TGTGCCAGCAGCCCAACAAGCACCTCCTACAATGAGCAGTTCTTC; V gene: TRBV6-2/TRBV6-3; D gene: NA; J gene: TRBJ2-1; clone size: once
CDR3 protein: CSVDGTGGASRFF; CDR3 DNA: TGCAGCGTTGACGGGACAGGGGGCGCGAGTCGGTTCTTC; V gene: TRBV29-1; D gene: TRBD1; J gene: TRBJ2-1; clone size: NA
CDR3 protein: CSATGLAVSATQYF; CDR3 DNA: TGCAGTGCGACGGGACTAGCGGTTTCGGCGACCCAGTACTTC; V gene: TRBV20-1; D gene: TRBD2; J gene: TRBJ2-5; clone size: NA
CDR3 protein: CASSPKTGPNYGYTF; CDR3 DNA: TGCGCCAGCAGCCCGAAGACAGGGCCTAACTATGGCTACACCTTC; V gene: TRBV5-1; D gene: TRBD1; J gene: TRBJ1-2; clone size: NA
CDR3 protein: CASRKGNQPQHF; CDR3 DNA: TGTGCCAGCCGAAAGGGAAATCAGCCCCAGCATTTT; V gene: TRBV6-5; D gene: NA; J gene: TRBJ1-5; clone size: NA
CDR3 protein: CASSLGRGLAVYQETQYF; CDR3 DNA: TGTGCCAGCAGCTTAGGGAGGGGACTAGCGGTGTACCAAGAGACCCAGTACTTC; V gene: TRBV7-2; D gene: TRBD2; J gene: TRBJ2-5; clone size: NA
CDR3 protein: CASSQASSYEQYF; CDR3 DNA: TGTGCCAGCAGCCAAGCTAGCTCCTACGAGCAGTACTTC; V gene: TRBV3-1; D gene: NA; J gene: TRBJ2-7; clone size: NA
CDR3 protein: CASSPAGGPYEQFF; CDR3 DNA: TGTGCCAGCTCACCAGCGGGAGGGCCGTATGAGCAGTTCTTC; V gene: TRBV18; D gene: TRBD2; J gene: TRBJ2-1; clone size: NA
CDR3 protein: CASSGNQETQYF; CDR3 DNA: TGTGCCAGCAGTGGAAATCAAGAGACCCAGTACTTC; V gene: TRBV6-2/TRBV6-3; D gene: NA; J gene: TRBJ2-5; clone size: many
CDR3 protein: CASSRGTGRGAFF; CDR3 DNA: TGTGCCAGCAGTCGAGGAACTGGGAGGGGAGCTTTCTTT; V gene: TRBV7-2; D gene: NA; J gene: TRBJ1-1; clone size: NA